This T cell receptor beta chain emerged from a study of T cells after yellow fever vaccination. Study background: Fractions with few cells were prepared using SMART-Seq v4 Ultra Low Input. The study, taken as a whole, reports: Sorted repertoires could include abundant contaminating clonotypes from bulk cells. Few clonotypes appeared in both CD4 and CD8 compartments.

This clonotype was found many times. Its antigen is undetermined. CDR3 length equals 12 residues. V lost 1 base and J lost 5, with 4 bases in between. Germline assignment: CDR1 LNHNV and CDR2 YYDKDF (reference sequence). Template switching with 5'RACE generated the TCR cDNA and added a universal primer site and UMIs. TCRdb itself ran the 5' RACE reads through MiXCR, one entry per CDR3 protein. The sample includes 160,000 or so distinct CDR3 sequences, 5.5% to 7.5% of them seen just once. The sequenced sample was CD4+ T cells sorted from PBMCs, obtained 5 days after the first yellow fever vaccination. The chain employs TRBV15 and TRBJ2-3; D remains unclear. This receptor was taken from a man between 18 and 35 years old who received the YFV17D yellow fever vaccine. This CDR3 reads CATSRVEDTQYF. The DNA for the CDR3 is TGTGCCACCAGCAGAGTGGAAGATACGCAGTATTTT.